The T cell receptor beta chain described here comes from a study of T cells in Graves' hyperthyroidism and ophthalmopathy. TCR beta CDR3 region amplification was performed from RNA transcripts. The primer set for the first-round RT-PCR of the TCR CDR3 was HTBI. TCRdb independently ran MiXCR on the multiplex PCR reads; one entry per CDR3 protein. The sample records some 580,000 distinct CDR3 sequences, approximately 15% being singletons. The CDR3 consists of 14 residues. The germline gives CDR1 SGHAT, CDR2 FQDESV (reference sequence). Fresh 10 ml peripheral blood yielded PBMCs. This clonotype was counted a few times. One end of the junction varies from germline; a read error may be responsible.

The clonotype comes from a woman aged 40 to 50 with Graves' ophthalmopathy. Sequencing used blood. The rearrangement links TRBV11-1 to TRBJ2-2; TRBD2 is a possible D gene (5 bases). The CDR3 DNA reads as TGTGCCAGCAGCTTGGGCTCCAACACCGGGGAGCCGTTTTTT. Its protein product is CASSLGSNTGEPFF.